This is a list of T cell receptor beta chains from one sample in a study of shared clonotypes between healthy human individuals. TCRdb keeps only in-frame clones here, not all; method: immunoSEQ multiplex PCR. The sample includes 400,000 to 600,000 clones, around 79% of them seen just once. The sample comprised PBMCs. All receptors derive from a woman between 35 and 50 years old in good health. Some clones in this sample may be carry-over from other donors' samples. Each CDR3 is given with its conserved first and last residue. The D gene is left open where the match is weak. Clone size is shown for a subset of rows, as once, few, many or a class of expanded clone.

d_call j_call clone_size v_call cdr3_aa cdr3_nt
TRBD1 TRBJ1-1 NA TRBV7-9 CASSSTGGEAFF TGTGCCAGCAGCTCAACAGGGGGTGAAGCTTTCTTT
TRBD2 TRBJ2-3 NA TRBV5-1 CASSPGLAGHTDTQYF TGCGCCAGCAGCCCGGGACTAGCGGGCCACACAGATACGCAGTATTTT
NA TRBJ2-7 NA TRBV7-9 CASSGRHEQYF TGTGCCAGTTCGGGTCGCCACGAGCAGTACTTC
TRBD1 TRBJ2-1 few TRBV14 CASSRFTGAWKFF TGTGCCAGCAGTCGATTTACAGGGGCTTGGAAGTTCTTC
NA TRBJ2-2 NA TRBV28 CASSLFPPTRQRLNTGELFF TGTGCCAGCAGTTTATTCCCCCCTACTAGACAGCGCCTTAACACCGGGGAGCTGTTTTTT
NA TRBJ2-5 NA TRBV5-4 CASSLPAPQETQYF TGTGCCAGCAGCTTGCCGGCACCCCAGGAGACCCAGTACTTC
TRBD2 TRBJ2-3 NA TRBV5-4 CASSQRDRTGGDTQYF TGTGCCAGCAGTCAGCGGGACCGAACCGGGGGAGATACGCAGTATTTT
NA TRBJ2-7 NA TRBV13 CASSLANLAYEQYF TGTGCCAGCAGCTTAGCCAACCTAGCTTACGAGCAGTACTTC
TRBD2 TRBJ2-1 few TRBV6-4 CASSVAGGDNEQFF TGTGCCAGCAGTGTTGCGGGAGGGGACAATGAGCAGTTCTTC
NA TRBJ1-3 NA TRBV4-1 CASSQNGVRGNTIYF TGCGCCAGCAGCCAAAACGGGGTTCGGGGAAACACCATATATTTT
NA TRBJ1-5 NA TRBV6-5 CASSPYGSGSQPQHF TGTGCCAGCAGCCCGTACGGGTCCGGGTCTCAGCCCCAGCATTTT